The rows below give T cell receptor beta chains drawn from one sample of a study of shared T cell receptors in the human thymus. Clones were sequenced by immunoSEQ multiplex PCR, and TCRdb holds only the in-frame ones, with some missing. Here the sample spans roughly 660,000 clones, roughly 90% being singletons. The sample also formed part of further work on human thymus T cells.

The material sequenced was thymocytes. These receptor sequences come from a boy younger than two with a congenital heart defect. CDR3s include the opening cysteine and the closing phenylalanine or tryptophan. D genes are given only for firm matches. A row's size may be missing; if present it is once, few, many or a size class.

clone_size j_call d_call v_call cdr3_aa cdr3_nt
NA TRBJ2-1 NA TRBV7-9 CASSPSIREQFF TGTGCCAGCAGCCCTAGCATTCGTGAGCAGTTCTTC
NA TRBJ2-1 TRBD2 TRBV18 CASSWGTSGTDEQFF TGTGCCAGCTCATGGGGGACTAGCGGGACGGATGAGCAGTTCTTC
NA TRBJ2-2 NA TRBV7-2 CASSRIDPGHRNTGELFF TGTGCCAGCAGCCGTATCGACCCGGGACACAGGAACACCGGGGAGCTGTTTTTT
NA TRBJ2-1 NA TRBV7-9 CASSGDNYNEQFF TGTGCCAGCAGCGGGGACAACTACAATGAGCAGTTCTTC
once TRBJ2-1 TRBD2 TRBV7-8 CASSSRWGRSGKEQFF TGTGCCAGCAGCTCGCGTTGGGGGAGAAGCGGGAAAGAGCAGTTCTTC
NA TRBJ2-5 NA TRBV2 CASNLPLASETQYF TGTGCCAGCAACCTACCCCTAGCTTCGGAGACCCAGTACTTC
NA TRBJ1-3 NA TRBV7-9 CASRTAGGNTIYF TGTGCCAGCAGAACAGCGGGGGGAAACACCATATATTTT
NA TRBJ1-1 TRBD1 TRBV27 CASSIIDRANTEAFF TGTGCCAGCAGTATCATTGACAGGGCCAACACTGAAGCTTTCTTT
once TRBJ1-1 TRBD1 TRBV28 CASSYPRDRWGEGAFF TGTGCCAGCAGTTACCCCCGGGACAGGTGGGGGGAGGGAGCTTTCTTT
NA TRBJ1-3 NA TRBV6-1 CASSGTRGGNTIYF TGTGCCAGCAGTGGCACCCGGGGAGGAAACACCATATATTTT
NA TRBJ2-2 TRBD2 TRBV27 CASSLREGNFGELFF TGTGCCAGCAGTTTGCGGGAGGGAAATTTCGGGGAGCTGTTTTTT
once TRBJ2-7 TRBD2 TRBV27 CASSLRRGDSYEQYF TGTGCCAGCAGTCTAAGACGGGGGGATTCCTACGAGCAGTACTTC
few TRBJ1-2 TRBD1 TRBV7-9 CASSPGQGDGYGYTF TGTGCCAGCAGCCCGGGACAGGGGGACGGATATGGCTACACCTTC
NA TRBJ2-7 TRBD1 TRBV19 CASRMGQNSYEQYF TGTGCCAGTAGAATGGGACAGAATTCCTACGAGCAGTACTTC
NA TRBJ2-3 TRBD2 TRBV6-1 CASSEARVISGRPHTDTQYF TGTGCCAGCAGTGAAGCGCGTGTTATTTCCGGGAGGCCCCACACAGATACGCAGTATTTT
NA TRBJ1-5 NA TRBV7-2 CASSPSWEGSHQPQHF TGTGCCAGCAGCCCGTCTTGGGAGGGATCCCATCAGCCCCAGCATTTT